The source of this TCR beta chain is a study of shared clonotypes between healthy human individuals. At the level of the study: Each donor's CD8 memory used one plate, CD8 naive two, each CD4 subset three. General study points: Naive subsets tended to show greater estimated richness than memory subsets. Among donors, clonotype sharing was expected to be affected by sequencing depth.

The CDR3 runs to 14 residues. Germline V gene data show CDR1 as SGHNT and CDR2 as YYREEE (reference sequence). V lost 5 bases, J lost 0 bases, and 9 bases lay in between. CD45RO-negative, CCR7-selected cells formed the naive CD8 fraction, which excluded terminally differentiated effector memory CD45RA+ cells. Several immunoSEQ plates held equal portions of the genomic DNA taken from each subset. The repertoire was sequenced with immunoSEQ multiplex PCR; TCRdb's copy has only in-frame clones and lacks some. The data hold about 750,000 clones, with nearly 95% observed a single time. Points on this clone: Its antigen remains unidentified.

The sample comprised naive CD8+ T cells sorted from blood. The source is a man aged 25 to 45 in good health. The chain employs TRBV5-4 and TRBJ1-3; D call uncertain. CDR3 residues: CASSSTDSGNTIYF. The CDR3 region has the DNA TGTGCCAGCAGTTCTACAGACTCTGGAAACACCATATATTTT.